This T cell receptor beta chain stems from a study of T cell responses to AZD1222 COVID-19 vaccine (dated by TCRdb to the early 2020s). A note on the overall study: AZD1222 recipients whose second dose came at about 4 weeks and those whose second dose came at about 12 weeks were combined into one group, since spike-specific TCR depth and breadth did not differ between the two schedules. A total of approximately 250 trial participants underwent TCR sequencing, of whom 200 to 220 had received two doses of AZD1222 and some 26 had received two doses of the MenACWY control vaccine. Enrollment into the trials was organized by age into subgroups of 18-55, 56-69 and 70-plus years, and those subgroups contained roughly 150, 30 and 60 TCR-sequenced participants, respectively. Broad study findings and their caveats: Only 5 to 7 AZD1222 recipients were SARS-CoV-2 seropositive at baseline, limiting conclusions about previously exposed vaccinees. Participants were mostly white British and included more females than males, and it was suggested by the authors that clonal diversity may have been underestimated. Spike-specific TCR breadth and depth rose significantly after two AZD1222 doses compared with day 0 and with MenACWY recipients. In the small 56-69-year group, the increase in depth fell short of significance, most likely because of low power. No day 14 peak-response samples were available, so repertoires were characterized only after the peak T cell response. Vaccine-associated CD4 TCRs spanned the whole spike protein, with dominant responses in regions 160-218 and 743-854. Reportedly, almost half of the unique spike-specific TCRs recognized epitopes lying outside the regions that are mutated in the B.1.351 and B.1.1.7 variants.

The CDR3 regions of human TCRbeta chains were analyzed by immunosequencing. As for the authors' bioinformatics: Repertoire TCRs were matched against a reference library of SARS-CoV-2-specific TCRs generated with the MIRA antigen-specificity platform. Breadth was defined as the fraction of unique TCRs that were SARS-CoV-2-associated, and depth was defined as the fraction of total T cells that were SARS-CoV-2-associated. Using the MIRA data, each spike-specific TCR was assigned both to the spike region to which the TCR was reactive and to a CD4 or CD8 class. Log10-transformed breadth and depth values were compared by one-way ANOVA with Sidak's multiple comparisons tests. The immuneACCESS repertoire file appears here via TCRdb, limited to in-frame rearrangements. These files lack a portion of the clones; in checked studies, under half of the deficit traces to unresolved V genes, and the cause of the others is not known. The D gene and trimming were derived from the DNA, and the V and J assignments and clone size from that table. The sample data list 200,000 or so clones, and 90% to 95% of these were observed just once. Roughly 10% of the sample is taken by the ten largest.

The germline ends are 11 bases apart after V is trimmed by 2 bases and J by 0 bases. CDR1 and CDR2 are read off the germline V gene (reference sequence) as SGHNT and YYREEE. Measured from the cysteine to the phenylalanine, the CDR3 is 16 residues long. The only DNA kept is the CDR3, 48 bases in frame from the first base. Comment on this clone: The target of this receptor is not known. No much larger clone is present one base from it, and per-base qualities are unavailable.

Taken with the paper, the label for time point translates to: baseline before first vaccination. Vaccinee samples were obtained from the UK trials COV001 and COV002, which included a single-blind randomized controlled phase 2/3 trial of AZD1222 (ChAdOx1 nCoV-19) in healthy adults. For TCRbeta chain sequencing, PBMC samples were collected from trial participants at day 0 and at day 28 after the second dose. This TCR was recovered from an adult in good health. The chain is assembled from TRBV5-4 and TRBJ1-4; TRBD1 is a weak D gene call, 5 bases matching. The sequencing here drew on peripheral blood, taken on day 0 of AZD1222 vaccination. The CDR3 region has the sequence CASSLGTASTNEKLFF. The nucleotide sequence reads TGTGCCAGCAGCTTAGGGACGGCCTCAACTAATGAAAAACTGTTTTTT.